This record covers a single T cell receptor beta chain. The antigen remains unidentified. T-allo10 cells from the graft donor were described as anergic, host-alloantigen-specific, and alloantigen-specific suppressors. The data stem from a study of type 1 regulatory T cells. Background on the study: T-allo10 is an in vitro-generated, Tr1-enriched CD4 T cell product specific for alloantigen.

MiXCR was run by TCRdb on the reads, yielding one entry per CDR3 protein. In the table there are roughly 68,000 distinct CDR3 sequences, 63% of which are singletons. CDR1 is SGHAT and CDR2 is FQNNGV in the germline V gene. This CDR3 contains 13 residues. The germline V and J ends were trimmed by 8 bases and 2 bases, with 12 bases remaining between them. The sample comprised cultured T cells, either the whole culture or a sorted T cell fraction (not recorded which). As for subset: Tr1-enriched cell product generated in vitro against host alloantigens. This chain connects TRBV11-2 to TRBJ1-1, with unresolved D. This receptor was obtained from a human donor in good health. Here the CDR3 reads CASHNNHNTEAFF. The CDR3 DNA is TGTGCCAGCCATAACAATCACAACACTGAAGCTTTCTTT.